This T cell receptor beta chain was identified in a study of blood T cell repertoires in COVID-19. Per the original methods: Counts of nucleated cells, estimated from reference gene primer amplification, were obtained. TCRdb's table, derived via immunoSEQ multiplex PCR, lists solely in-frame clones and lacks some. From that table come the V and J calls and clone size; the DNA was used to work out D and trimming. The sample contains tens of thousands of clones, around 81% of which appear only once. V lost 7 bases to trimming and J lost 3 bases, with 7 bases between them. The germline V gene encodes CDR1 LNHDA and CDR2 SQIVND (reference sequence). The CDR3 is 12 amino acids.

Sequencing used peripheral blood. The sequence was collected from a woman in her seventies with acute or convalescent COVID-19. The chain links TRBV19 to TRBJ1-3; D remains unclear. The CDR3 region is CASKEIGNTIYF. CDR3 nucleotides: TGTGCCAGTAAGGAGATTGGAAACACCATATATTTT.